The T cell receptor (beta chain) under discussion was sequenced for a study of identical twins. Study-level results: With beta out-of-frame sequences, excess sharing by twins was weaker. Insertion counts were lower in abundant cord blood beta clonotypes, a trend that memory repertoires did not show. Twin-shared out-of-frame alpha sequences were enriched for low generation probability.

Germline CDR1 and CDR2: SSHAT and FNYEAQ (reference sequence). The length of the CDR3 is 16 residues. Note on this clonotype: Its specificity is unknown. One junction end disagrees with the germline gene, perhaps due to a read error.

Unique molecular identifiers were in the cDNA, with template-switch universal primer binding. TCRdb ran MiXCR on the 5' RACE reads and lists one entry per CDR3 protein. The profile covers some 270,000 distinct CDR3 sequences, with about 9% appearing a single time and approximately 3% taken by the ten largest. The sample also formed part of further work on yellow fever vaccine responses in identical twins.

The source of this sequence is a woman under 30 in good health. J is TRBJ2-1 and V is TRBV7-7, with D perhaps TRBD2 (6 bases). Sequencing was carried out using CD8+ T cells sorted from blood. CDR3 sequence: CASSSSHAEGGNEQFF. The CDR3 region has the DNA TGTGCTAGCAGCTCGAGCCACGCGGAGGGAGGAAATGAGCAGTTCTTC.